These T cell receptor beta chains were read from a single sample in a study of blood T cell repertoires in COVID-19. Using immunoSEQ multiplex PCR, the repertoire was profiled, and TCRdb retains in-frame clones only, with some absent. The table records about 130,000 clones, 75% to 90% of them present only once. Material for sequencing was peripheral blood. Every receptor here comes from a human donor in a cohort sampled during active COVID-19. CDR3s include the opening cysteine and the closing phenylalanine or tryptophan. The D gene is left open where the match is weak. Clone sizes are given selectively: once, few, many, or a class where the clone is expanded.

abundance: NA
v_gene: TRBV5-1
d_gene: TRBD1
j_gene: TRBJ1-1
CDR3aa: CASSYQGVNTEAFF
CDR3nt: TGCGCCAGCAGCTACCAGGGGGTGAACACTGAAGCTTTCTTT

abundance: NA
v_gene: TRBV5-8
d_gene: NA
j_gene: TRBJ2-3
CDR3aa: CASSLDSGGDTQYF
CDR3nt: TGTGCCAGCAGCTTGGACAGCGGCGGAGATACGCAGTATTTT

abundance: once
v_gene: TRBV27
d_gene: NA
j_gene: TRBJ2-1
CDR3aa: CASSDRQSNNEQFF
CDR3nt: TGTGCCAGCAGTGACCGACAGAGTAACAATGAGCAGTTCTTC

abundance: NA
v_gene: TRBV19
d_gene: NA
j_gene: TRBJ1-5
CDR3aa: CASRSLARDQPQHF
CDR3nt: TGTGCCAGTAGGTCCCTCGCGAGGGATCAGCCCCAGCATTTT

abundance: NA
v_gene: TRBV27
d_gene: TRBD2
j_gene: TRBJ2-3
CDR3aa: CASSLASGKNLRSTDTQYF
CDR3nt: TGTGCCAGCAGTTTGGCTAGCGGGAAGAACCTCCGTAGCACAGATACGCAGTATTTT

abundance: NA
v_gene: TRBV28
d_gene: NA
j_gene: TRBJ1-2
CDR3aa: CALLGNLAGPNYGYTF
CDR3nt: TGTGCCTTATTAGGTAATCTGGCAGGCCCTAACTATGGCTACACCTTC

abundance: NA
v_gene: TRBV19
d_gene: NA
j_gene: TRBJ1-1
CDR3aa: CASSGGFTEAFF
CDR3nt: TGTGCCAGTAGCGGGGGGTTTACTGAAGCTTTCTTT

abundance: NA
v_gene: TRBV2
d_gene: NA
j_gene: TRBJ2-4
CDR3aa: CASREDSRDIQYF
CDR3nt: TGTGCCAGCAGGGAGGACAGTCGAGACATTCAGTACTTC

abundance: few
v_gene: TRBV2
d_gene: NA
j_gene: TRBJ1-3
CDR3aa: CASRGTGLFGNTIYF
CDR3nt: TGTGCCAGCAGGGGAACAGGGTTGTTCGGAAACACCATATATTTT

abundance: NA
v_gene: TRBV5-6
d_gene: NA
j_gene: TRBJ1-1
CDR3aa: CASSRQEAEAFF
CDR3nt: TGTGCCAGCAGCAGACAGGAAGCTGAAGCTTTCTTT

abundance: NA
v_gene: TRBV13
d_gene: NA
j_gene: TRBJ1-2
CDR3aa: CASSRGLGLGYGYTF
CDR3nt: TGTGCCAGCAGCCGGGGACTAGGGTTGGGCTATGGCTACACCTTC

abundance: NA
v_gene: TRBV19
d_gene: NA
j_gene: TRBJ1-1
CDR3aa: CASSIQGGNTEAFF
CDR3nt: TGTGCCAGTAGTATCCAAGGGGGGAACACTGAAGCTTTCTTT

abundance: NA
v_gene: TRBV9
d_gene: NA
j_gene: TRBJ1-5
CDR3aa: CASGPTGIDQPQHF
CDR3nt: TGTGCCAGCGGTCCGACGGGGATCGATCAGCCCCAGCATTTT

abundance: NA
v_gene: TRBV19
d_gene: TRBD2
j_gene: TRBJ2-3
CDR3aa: CASSPGLAASTDTQYF
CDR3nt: TGTGCCAGCAGCCCGGGACTAGCGGCAAGCACAGATACGCAGTATTTT

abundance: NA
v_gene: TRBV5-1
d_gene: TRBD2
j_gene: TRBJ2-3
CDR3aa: CASRLAGGRTDTQYF
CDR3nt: TGCGCCAGCCGCCTTGCGGGCGGGAGGACAGATACGCAGTATTTT

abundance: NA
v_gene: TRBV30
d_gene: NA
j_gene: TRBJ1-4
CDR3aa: CAGYRATNEKLFF
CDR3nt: TGTGCCGGGTACAGGGCAACTAATGAAAAACTGTTTTTT

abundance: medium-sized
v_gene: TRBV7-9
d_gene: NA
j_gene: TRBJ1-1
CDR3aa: CASSLAVGTEAFF
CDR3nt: TGTGCCAGCAGCTTAGCGGTCGGGACTGAAGCTTTCTTT

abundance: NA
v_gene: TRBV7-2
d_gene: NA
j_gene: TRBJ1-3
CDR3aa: CASSSSSGNTIYF
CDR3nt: TGTGCCAGCAGTAGTAGCTCTGGAAACACCATATATTTT

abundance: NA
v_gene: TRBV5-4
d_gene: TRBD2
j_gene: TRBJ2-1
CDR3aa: CASSSTSGPGSEQFF
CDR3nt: TGTGCCAGCAGTTCGACTAGCGGGCCCGGCAGTGAGCAGTTCTTC

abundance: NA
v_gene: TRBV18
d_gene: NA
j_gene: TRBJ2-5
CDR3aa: CASSPFLETQYF
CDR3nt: TGTGCCAGCTCACCATTCTTAGAGACCCAGTACTTC

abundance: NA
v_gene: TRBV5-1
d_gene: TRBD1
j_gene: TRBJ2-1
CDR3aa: CASSPGGQGAYNEQFF
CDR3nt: TGCGCCAGCAGCCCTGGGGGGCAGGGGGCTTACAATGAGCAGTTCTTC

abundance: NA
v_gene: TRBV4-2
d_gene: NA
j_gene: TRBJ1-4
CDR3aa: CASSQDRTDEKLFF
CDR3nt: TGTGCCAGCAGCCAAGATCGAACAGATGAAAAACTGTTTTTT

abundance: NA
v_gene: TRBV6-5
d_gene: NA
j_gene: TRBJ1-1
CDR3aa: CASSPTGYTEAFF
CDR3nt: TGTGCCAGCAGCCCGACAGGCTACACTGAAGCTTTCTTT

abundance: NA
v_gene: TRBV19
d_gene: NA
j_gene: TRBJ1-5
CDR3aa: CASRSESHQPQHF
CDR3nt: TGTGCCAGTAGGTCTGAGAGTCATCAGCCCCAGCATTTT

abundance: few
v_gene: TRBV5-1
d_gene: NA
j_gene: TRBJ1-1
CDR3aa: CASSFARDRVTEAFF
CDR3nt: TGCGCCAGCTCCTTCGCCCGCGACCGGGTCACTGAAGCTTTCTTT

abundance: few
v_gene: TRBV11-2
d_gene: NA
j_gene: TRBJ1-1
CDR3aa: CASSFSGQNTEAFF
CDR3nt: TGTGCCAGCAGCTTCTCGGGACAAAACACTGAAGCTTTCTTT

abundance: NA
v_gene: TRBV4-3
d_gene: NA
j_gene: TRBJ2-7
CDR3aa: CASSLSQGPNYEQYF
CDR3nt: TGCGCCAGCAGCCTCAGCCAGGGTCCAAACTACGAGCAGTACTTC

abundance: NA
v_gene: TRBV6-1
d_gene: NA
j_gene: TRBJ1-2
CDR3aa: CASSEGWGGLGGYTF
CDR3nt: TGTGCCAGCAGTGAAGGGTGGGGGGGGCTTGGAGGCTACACCTTC

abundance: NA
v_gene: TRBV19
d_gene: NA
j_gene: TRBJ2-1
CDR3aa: CASSMGWRGPYNEQFF
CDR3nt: TGTGCCAGTAGTATGGGGTGGCGGGGTCCCTACAATGAGCAGTTCTTC

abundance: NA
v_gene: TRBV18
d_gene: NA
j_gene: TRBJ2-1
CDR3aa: CASSLRREEQFF
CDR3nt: TGTGCCAGCTCACTCAGACGGGAGGAGCAGTTCTTC

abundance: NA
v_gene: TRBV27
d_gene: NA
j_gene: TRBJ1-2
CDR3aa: CASSTLRQQVDTYSGYTF
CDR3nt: TGTGCCAGCAGTACCCTTCGCCAGCAGGTAGATACCTATTCTGGCTACACCTTC

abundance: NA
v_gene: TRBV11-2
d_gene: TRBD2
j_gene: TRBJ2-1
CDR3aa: CASSRRAGGSAPHLNEQFF
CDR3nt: TGTGCCAGCAGTCGAAGGGCCGGGGGGAGCGCTCCCCACCTGAATGAGCAGTTCTTC

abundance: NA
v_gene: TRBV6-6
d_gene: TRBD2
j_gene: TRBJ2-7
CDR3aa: CASSYSGGMGYEQYF
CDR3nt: TGTGCCAGCAGTTACTCGGGGGGGATGGGGTACGAGCAGTACTTC

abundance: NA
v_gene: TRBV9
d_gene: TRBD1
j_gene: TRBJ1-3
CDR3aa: CASSVDNRGAGNTIYF
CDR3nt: TGTGCCAGCAGCGTAGACAACAGGGGGGCTGGAAACACCATATATTTT

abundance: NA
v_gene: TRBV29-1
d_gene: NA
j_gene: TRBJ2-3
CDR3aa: CSVETGSRDTQYF
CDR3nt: TGCAGCGTTGAGACGGGGAGTAGAGATACGCAGTATTTT

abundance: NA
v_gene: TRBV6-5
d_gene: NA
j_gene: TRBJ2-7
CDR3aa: CASRPPHSSYEQYF
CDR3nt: TGTGCCAGCAGACCCCCCCACAGCTCCTACGAGCAGTACTTC

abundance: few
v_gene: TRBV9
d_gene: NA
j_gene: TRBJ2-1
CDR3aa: CASSVSVSSYNEQFF
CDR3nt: TGTGCCAGCAGCGTTAGCGTAAGCTCCTACAATGAGCAGTTCTTC

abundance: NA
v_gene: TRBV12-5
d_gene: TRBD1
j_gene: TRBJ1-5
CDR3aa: CASGRGSNQPQHF
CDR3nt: TGTGCTAGTGGCAGGGGGAGCAATCAGCCCCAGCATTTT

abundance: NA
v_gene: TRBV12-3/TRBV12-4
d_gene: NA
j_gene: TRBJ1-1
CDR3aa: CASSFREGEAFF
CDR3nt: TGTGCCAGCAGTTTCCGGGAGGGGGAGGCTTTCTTT

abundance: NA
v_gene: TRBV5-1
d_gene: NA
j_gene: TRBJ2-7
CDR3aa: CASSSSIEQYF
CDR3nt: TGCGCCAGCAGCAGTAGTATCGAGCAGTACTTC

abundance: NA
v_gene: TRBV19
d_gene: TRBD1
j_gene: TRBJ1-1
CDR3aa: CASSTWTGGGSEAFF
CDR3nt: TGTGCCAGTAGTACCTGGACAGGGGGGGGGTCTGAAGCTTTCTTT

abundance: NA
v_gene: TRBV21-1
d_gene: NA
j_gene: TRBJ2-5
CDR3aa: CASTRGQKTQYF
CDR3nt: TGTGCCAGCACCCGAGGCCAAAAGACCCAGTACTTC

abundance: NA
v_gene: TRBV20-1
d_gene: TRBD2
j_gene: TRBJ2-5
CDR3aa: CSASRPGGSETQYF
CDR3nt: TGCAGTGCTAGTAGACCGGGGGGATCAGAGACCCAGTACTTC

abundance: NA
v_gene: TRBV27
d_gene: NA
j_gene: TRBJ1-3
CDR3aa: CASSTGFSGNTIYF
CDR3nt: TGTGCCAGCAGTACAGGGTTCTCTGGAAACACCATATATTTT

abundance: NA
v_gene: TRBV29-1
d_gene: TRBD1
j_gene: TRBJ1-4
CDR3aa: CSVEQGGIDEKLFF
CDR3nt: TGCAGCGTAGAACAGGGGGGAATAGATGAAAAACTGTTTTTT

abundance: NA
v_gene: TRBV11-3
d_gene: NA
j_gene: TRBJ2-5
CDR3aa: CASSLEGAPETQYF
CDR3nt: TGTGCCAGCAGCTTAGAGGGAGCACCAGAGACCCAGTACTTC

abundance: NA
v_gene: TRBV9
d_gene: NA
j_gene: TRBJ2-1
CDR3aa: CASSVGPINSGYNEQFF
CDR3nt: TGTGCCAGCAGCGTAGGTCCCATCAATTCGGGTTACAATGAGCAGTTCTTC

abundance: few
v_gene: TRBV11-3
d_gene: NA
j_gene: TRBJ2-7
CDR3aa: CASSHGNYEQYF
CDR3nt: TGTGCCAGCAGCCACGGGAACTACGAGCAGTACTTC

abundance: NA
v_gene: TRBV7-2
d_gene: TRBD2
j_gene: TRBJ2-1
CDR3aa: CASSSTPSGRAYNEQFF
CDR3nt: TGTGCCAGCAGCTCCACCCCTAGCGGGAGGGCCTACAATGAGCAGTTCTTC

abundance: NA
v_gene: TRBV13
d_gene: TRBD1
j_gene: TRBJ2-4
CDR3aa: CASSLKTGGGIQYF
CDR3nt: TGTGCCAGCAGCTTAAAGACAGGGGGCGGCATTCAGTACTTC

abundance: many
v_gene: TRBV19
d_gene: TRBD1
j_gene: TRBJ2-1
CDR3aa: CASSNTGGSNEQFF
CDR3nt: TGTGCCAGTAGCAATACAGGGGGGAGCAATGAGCAGTTCTTC

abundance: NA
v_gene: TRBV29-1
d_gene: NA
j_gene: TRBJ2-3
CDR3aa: CSVDRVADTQYF
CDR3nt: TGCAGCGTTGACAGGGTAGCAGATACGCAGTATTTT

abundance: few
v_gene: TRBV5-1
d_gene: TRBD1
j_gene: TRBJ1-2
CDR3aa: CASSSTQGGGYGYTF
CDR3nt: TGCGCCAGCAGCTCGACGCAGGGGGGCGGTTATGGCTACACCTTC

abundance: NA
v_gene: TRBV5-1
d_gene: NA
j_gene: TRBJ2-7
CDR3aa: CASSWGRGTYEQYF
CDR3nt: TGCGCCAGCAGCTGGGGGCGGGGGACCTACGAGCAGTACTTC